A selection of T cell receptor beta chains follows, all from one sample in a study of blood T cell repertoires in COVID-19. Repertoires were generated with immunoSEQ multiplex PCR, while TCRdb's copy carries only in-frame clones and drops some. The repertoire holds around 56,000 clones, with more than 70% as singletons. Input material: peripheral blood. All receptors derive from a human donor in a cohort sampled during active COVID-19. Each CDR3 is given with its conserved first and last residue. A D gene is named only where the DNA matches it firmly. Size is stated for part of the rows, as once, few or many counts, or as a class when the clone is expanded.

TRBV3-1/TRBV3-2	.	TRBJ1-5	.	TGTGCCAGCAGGCTAGGAGATCAGCCCCAGCATTTT	CASRLGDQPQHF
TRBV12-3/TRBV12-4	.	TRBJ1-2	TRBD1	TGTGCCAGCAGTGACAGGGCTTATGGCTACACCTTC	CASSDRAYGYTF
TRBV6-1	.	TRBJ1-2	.	TGTGCCAGCAGTGAAAGCTTACAGGGATCCAACTATGGCTACACCTTC	CASSESLQGSNYGYTF
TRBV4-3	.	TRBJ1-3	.	TGCGCCAGCAGCCAAGATGTATCGGGGAGTCTAAGAAACACCATATATTTT	CASSQDVSGSLRNTIYF
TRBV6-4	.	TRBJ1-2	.	TGTGCCAGCAGTCAGGGAACCCATGGCTACACCTTC	CASSQGTHGYTF
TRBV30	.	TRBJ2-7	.	TGTGCCTGGAGTCGGGGGGCGCGGGCTCCTGAGCAGTACTTC	CAWSRGARAPEQYF
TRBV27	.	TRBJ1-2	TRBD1	TGTGCCAGCAGGGTTACAGGGGGCATTGACACATATGGCTACACCTTC	CASRVTGGIDTYGYTF
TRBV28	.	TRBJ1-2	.	TGTGCCAGCAGGGCCCAGGGATTCTATGGCTACACCTTC	CASRAQGFYGYTF
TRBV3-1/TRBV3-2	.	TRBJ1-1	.	TGTGCCAGCAGCTATAGTATTCCCGCTGAAGCTTTCTTT	CASSYSIPAEAFF
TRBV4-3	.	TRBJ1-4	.	TGCGCCAGCAGCCAAGATGGGCGGGGGGATATTAATGAAAAACTGTTTTTT	CASSQDGRGDINEKLFF
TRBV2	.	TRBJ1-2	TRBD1	TGTGCCAGCGACAGGGCGGACTATGGCTACACCTTC	CASDRADYGYTF
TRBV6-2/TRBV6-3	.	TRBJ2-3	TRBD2	TGTGCCAGCAGTTCCGCAGCGGGGATCTCAGATACGCAGTATTTT	CASSSAAGISDTQYF
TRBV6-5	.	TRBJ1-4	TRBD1	TGTGCCAGCAGTCGCCAAGACAGGGGAGGTGAAAAACTGTTTTTT	CASSRQDRGGEKLFF
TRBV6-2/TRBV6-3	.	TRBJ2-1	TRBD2	TGTGCCAGCAGTTACCGGGCCAGCGGGGCTGGGTTCTTC	CASSYRASGAGFF
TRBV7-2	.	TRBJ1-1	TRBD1	TGTGCCAGCAGCCTTTCAGGGGGCGACACTGAAGCTTTCTTT	CASSLSGGDTEAFF
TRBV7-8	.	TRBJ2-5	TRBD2	TGTGCCAGCAGCTTTAGAGTAGCGGGGGAGCAAGAGACCCAGTACTTC	CASSFRVAGEQETQYF
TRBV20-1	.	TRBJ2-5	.	TGCAGTGCTAGTAAAGGGACAACTAAAGAGACCCAGTACTTC	CSASKGTTKETQYF
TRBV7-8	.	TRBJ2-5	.	TGTGCCAGCAGCACACAGGGGGGGGAGACCCAGTACTTC	CASSTQGGETQYF
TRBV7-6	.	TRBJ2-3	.	TGTGCCAGCAGCTTAGGGGCAGGGATCGGTAGCACAGATACGCAGTATTTT	CASSLGAGIGSTDTQYF
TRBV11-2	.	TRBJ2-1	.	TGTGCCAGCAGCTCGCACCTCGCATTCAGGGAGGTCTTCAATGAGCAGTTCTTC	CASSSHLAFREVFNEQFF
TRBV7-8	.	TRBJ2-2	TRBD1	TGTGCCAGCAGCCAAACAGGGGCCCGGCTTCTCGGGGAGCTGTTTTTT	CASSQTGARLLGELFF
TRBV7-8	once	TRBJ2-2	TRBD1	TGTGCCAGCAGAATGGGACAGGGGAACACCGGGGAGCTGTTTTTT	CASRMGQGNTGELFF
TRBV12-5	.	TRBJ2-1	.	TGTGCTAGTGCCCTGTACAATGAGCAGTTCTTC	CASALYNEQFF
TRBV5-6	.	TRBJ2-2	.	TGTGCCAGCAGCCTCGACTCCTACGGGGAGCTGTTTTTT	CASSLDSYGELFF
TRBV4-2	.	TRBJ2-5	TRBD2	TGTGCCAGCAGCCACCAACTAGCGGGGGGGCCTTGGGAGACCCAGTACTTC	CASSHQLAGGPWETQYF
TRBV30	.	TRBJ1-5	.	TGTGCCTGGAGTGTACTTAGCAATCAGCCCCAGCATTTT	CAWSVLSNQPQHF
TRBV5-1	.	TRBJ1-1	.	TGCGCCAGCAGCGACCAGACGGGGAACACTGAAGCTTTCTTT	CASSDQTGNTEAFF
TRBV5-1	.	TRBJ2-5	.	TGCGCCAGCAGCTGGACCCCGGGGGAGACCCAGTACTTC	CASSWTPGETQYF
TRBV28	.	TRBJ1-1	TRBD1	TGTGCCAGCAGTAGGGACAGGGCGAACACTGAAGCTTTCTTT	CASSRDRANTEAFF
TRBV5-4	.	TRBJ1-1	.	TGTGCCAGCAGCGCAGGGGAAGGGTGGGACGCTGAAGCTTTCTTT	CASSAGEGWDAEAFF
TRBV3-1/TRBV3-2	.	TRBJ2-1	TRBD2	TGTGCCAGCAGCCAAGAGGGGGGGGCCTACAATGAGCAGTTCTTC	CASSQEGGAYNEQFF
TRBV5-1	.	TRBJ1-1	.	TGCGCCAGCAGCTTGTCTCAGGGGAACACTGAAGCTTTCTTT	CASSLSQGNTEAFF
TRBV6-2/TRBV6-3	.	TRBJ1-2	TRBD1	TGTGCCAGCAGTTACGGGACAGGGGTCTATGGCTACACCTTC	CASSYGTGVYGYTF
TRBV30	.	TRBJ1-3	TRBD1	TGTGCCTGGAGTATGGGACAGGGTGTTGGAAACACCATATATTTT	CAWSMGQGVGNTIYF
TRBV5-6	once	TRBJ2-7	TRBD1	TGTGCCAGCAGCTTGAGGCGGGACAGGAAAACCTACGAGCAGTACTTC	CASSLRRDRKTYEQYF
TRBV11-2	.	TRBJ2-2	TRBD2	TGTGCCAGCAGCTTGAGGGAGGGCACCGGGGAGCTGTTTTTT	CASSLREGTGELFF
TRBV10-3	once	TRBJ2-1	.	TGTGCCATTTCCCCCTTTGGGGGGGGGCTTATCGATGAGCAGTTCTTC	CAISPFGGGLIDEQFF
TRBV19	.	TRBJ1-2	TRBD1	TGTGCCAGTAGTATCCAGGGGGGCTATGGCTACACCTTC	CASSIQGGYGYTF
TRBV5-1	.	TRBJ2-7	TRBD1	TGCGCCAGCAGCTTGGAGCAGGGGGCTCCCTACGAGCAGTACTTC	CASSLEQGAPYEQYF
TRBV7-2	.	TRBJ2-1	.	TGTGCCAGCAGCTTAGGGGGCGTCGCTTGGCGGTGGTTCTTC	CASSLGGVAWRWFF
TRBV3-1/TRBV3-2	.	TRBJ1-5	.	TGTGCCAGCAGCCAAGATCCGAGCAATCAGCCCCAGCATTTT	CASSQDPSNQPQHF
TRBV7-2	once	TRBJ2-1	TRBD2	TGTGCCAGCAGCTTAGTAGCGGGGAACAATGAGCAGTTCTTC	CASSLVAGNNEQFF
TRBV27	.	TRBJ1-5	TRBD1	TGTGCCAGCAGCTCGGGACAGTTCTTTAGCAATCAGCCCCAGCATTTT	CASSSGQFFSNQPQHF
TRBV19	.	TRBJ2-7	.	TGTGCCAGTAGTACGAAACTTAACTACGAGCAGTACTTC	CASSTKLNYEQYF
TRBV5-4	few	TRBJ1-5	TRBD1	TGTGCCAGCAGCTTAGGGGGCTCGAGCAATCAGCCCCAGCATTTT	CASSLGGSSNQPQHF
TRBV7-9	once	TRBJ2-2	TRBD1	TGTGCCAGCAGTCAAATGACAGGGAGGAACACCGGGGAGCTGTTTTTT	CASSQMTGRNTGELFF
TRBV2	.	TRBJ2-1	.	TGTGCCAGCAGTGAGACAACCCGCAGGGCCTATGAGCAGTTCTTC	CASSETTRRAYEQFF
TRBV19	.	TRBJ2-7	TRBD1	TGTGCCAGTAGTTACTCTTCCTACAGGGGCGTCTACGAGCAGTACTTC	CASSYSSYRGVYEQYF